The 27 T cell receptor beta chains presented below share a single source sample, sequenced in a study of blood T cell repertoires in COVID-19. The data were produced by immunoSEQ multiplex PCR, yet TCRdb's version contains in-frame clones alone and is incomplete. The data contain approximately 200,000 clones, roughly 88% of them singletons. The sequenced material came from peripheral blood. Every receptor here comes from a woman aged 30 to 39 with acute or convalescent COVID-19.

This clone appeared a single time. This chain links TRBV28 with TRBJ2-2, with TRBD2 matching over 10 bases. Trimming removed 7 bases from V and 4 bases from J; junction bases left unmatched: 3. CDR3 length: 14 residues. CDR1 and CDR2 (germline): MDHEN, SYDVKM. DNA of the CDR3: TGTGCCAGCACCCTAGCGGGAGTCACCGGGGAGCTGTTTTTT. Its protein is CASTLAGVTGELFF.

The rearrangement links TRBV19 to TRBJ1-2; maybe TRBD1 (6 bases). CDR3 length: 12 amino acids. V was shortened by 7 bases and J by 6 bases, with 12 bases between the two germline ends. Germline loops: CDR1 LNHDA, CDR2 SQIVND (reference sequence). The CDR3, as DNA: TGTGCCAGTACCCCAGGGGATCATGGCTACACCTTC. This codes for CASTPGDHGYTF.

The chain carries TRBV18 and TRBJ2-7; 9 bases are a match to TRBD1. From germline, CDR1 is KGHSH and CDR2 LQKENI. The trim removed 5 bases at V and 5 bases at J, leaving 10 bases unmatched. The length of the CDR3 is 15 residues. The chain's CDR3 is CASSRTGTGSHEQYF. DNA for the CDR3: TGTGCCAGCTCAAGGACCGGGACAGGGTCCCACGAGCAGTACTTC.

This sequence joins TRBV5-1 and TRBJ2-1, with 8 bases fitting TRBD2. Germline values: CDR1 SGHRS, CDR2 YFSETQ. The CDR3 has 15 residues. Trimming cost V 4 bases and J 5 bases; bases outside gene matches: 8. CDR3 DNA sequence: TGCGCCAGCAGCATTTTAGCGGGGCATAACAATGAGCAGTTCTTC. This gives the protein CASSILAGHNNEQFF.

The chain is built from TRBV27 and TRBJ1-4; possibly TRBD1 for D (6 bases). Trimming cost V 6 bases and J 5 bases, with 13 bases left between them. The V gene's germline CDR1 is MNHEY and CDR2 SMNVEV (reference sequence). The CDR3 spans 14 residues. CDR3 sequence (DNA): TGTGCCAGCAGCCGCAGGGGCCTGAATGAAAAACTGTTTTTT. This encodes CASSRRGLNEKLFF. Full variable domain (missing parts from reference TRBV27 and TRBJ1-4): EAQVTQNPRYLITVTGKKLTVTCSQNMNHEYMSWYRQDPGLGLRQIYYSMNVEVTDKGDVPEGYKVSRKEKRNFPLILESPSPNQTSLYFCASSRRGLNEKLFFGSGTQLSVL.

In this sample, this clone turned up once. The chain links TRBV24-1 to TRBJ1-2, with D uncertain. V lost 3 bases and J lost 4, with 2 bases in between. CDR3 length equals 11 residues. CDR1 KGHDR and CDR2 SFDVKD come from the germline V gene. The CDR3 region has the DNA TGTGCCACCAGTGATCTCTATGGCTACACCTTC. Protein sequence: CATSDLYGYTF.

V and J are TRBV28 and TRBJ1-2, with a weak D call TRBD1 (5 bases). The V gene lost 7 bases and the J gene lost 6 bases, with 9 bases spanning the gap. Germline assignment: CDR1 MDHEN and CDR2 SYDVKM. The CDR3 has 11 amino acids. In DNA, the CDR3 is TGTGCCAGCATAGGGGAAAATGGCTACACCTTC. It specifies CASIGENGYTF.

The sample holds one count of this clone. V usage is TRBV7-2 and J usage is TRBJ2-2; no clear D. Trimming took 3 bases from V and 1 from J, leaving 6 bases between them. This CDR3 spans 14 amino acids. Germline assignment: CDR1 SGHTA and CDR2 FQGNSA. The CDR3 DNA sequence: TGTGCCAGCAGCTTGAGTGGGAACACCGGGGAGCTGTTTTTT. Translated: CASSLSGNTGELFF.

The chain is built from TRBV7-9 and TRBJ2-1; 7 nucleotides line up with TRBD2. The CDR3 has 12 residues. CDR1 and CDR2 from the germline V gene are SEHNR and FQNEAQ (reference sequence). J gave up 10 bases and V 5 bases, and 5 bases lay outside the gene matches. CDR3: CASSQTSVEQFF. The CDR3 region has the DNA TGTGCCAGCAGCCAAACTAGCGTAGAGCAGTTCTTC.

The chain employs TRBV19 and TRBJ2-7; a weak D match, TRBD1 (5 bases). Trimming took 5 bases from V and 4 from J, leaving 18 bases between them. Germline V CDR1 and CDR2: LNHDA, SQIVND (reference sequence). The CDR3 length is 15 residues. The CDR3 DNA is TGTGCCAGTAGTCCCCGGGTAGGGGCTGTGTACGAGCAGTACTTC. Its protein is CASSPRVGAVYEQYF.

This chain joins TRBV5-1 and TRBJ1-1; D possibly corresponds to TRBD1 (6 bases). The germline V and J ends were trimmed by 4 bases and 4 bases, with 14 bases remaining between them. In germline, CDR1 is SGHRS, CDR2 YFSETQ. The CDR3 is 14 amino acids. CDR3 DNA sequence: TGCGCCAGCAGCCTGGGGGCCGACGGCACTGAAGCTTTCTTT. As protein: CASSLGADGTEAFF. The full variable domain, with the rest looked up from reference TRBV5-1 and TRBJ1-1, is KAGVTQTPRYLIKTRGQQVTLSCSPISGHRSVSWYQQTPGQGLQFLFEYFSETQRNKGNFPGRFSGRQFSNSRSEMNVSTLELGDSALYLCASSLGADGTEAFFGQGTRLTVV.

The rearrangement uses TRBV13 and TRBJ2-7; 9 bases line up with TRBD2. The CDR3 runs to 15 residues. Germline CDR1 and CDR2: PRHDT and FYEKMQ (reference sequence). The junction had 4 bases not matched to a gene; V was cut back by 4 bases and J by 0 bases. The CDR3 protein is CASSSTSGVSYEQYF. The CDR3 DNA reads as TGTGCCAGCAGCTCGACTAGCGGTGTCTCCTACGAGCAGTACTTC.

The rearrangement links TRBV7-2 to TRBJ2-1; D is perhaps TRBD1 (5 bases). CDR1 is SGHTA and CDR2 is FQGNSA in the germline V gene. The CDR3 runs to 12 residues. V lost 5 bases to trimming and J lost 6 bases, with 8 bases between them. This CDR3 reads CASSNRGNEQFF. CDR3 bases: TGTGCCAGCAGCAATAGGGGCAATGAGCAGTTCTTC.

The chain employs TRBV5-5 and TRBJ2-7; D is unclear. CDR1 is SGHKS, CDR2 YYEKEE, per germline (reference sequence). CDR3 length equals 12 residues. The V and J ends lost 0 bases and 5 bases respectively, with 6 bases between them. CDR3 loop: CASSLVSDEQYF. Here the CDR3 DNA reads TGTGCCAGCAGCTTGGTGTCTGACGAGCAGTACTTC.

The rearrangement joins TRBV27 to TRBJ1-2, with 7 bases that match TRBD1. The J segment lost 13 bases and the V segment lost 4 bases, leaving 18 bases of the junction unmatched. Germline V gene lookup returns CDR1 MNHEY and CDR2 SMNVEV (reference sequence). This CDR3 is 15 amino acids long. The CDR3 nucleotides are TGTGCCAGCAGTTCCTCCCTCCCCGGGACAGACGTTAGCACCTTC. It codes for CASSSSLPGTDVSTF.

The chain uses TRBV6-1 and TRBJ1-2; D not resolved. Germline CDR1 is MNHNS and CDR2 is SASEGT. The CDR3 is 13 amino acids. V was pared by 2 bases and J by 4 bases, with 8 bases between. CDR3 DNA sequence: TGTGCCAGCAGTGAATCTCCCCCCTATGGCTACACCTTC. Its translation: CASSESPPYGYTF.

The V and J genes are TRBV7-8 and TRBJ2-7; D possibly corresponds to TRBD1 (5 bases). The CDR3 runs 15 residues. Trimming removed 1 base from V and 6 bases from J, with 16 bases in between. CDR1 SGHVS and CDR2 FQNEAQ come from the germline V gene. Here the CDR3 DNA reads TGTGCCAGCAGCTTAGTCCTTGCAGGGCTCGGCGAGCAGTACTTC. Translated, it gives CASSLVLAGLGEQYF.

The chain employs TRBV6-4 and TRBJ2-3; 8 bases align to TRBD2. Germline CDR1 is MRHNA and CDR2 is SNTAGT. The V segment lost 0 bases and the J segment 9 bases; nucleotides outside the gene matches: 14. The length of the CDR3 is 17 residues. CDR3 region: CASSDSVSREGGVTQYF. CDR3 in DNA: TGTGCCAGCAGTGACTCGGTGAGTCGGGAGGGAGGGGTCACGCAGTATTTT.

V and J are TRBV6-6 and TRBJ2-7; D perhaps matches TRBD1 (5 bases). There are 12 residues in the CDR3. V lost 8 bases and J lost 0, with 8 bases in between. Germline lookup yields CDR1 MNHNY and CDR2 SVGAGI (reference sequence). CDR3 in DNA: TGTGCCAGCGGGGCCAACTCCTACGAGCAGTACTTC. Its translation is CASGANSYEQYF.

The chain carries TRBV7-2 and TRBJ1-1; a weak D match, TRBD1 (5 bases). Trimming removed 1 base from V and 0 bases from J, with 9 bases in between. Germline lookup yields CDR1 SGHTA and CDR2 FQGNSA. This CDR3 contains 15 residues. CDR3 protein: CASSLGAGMNTEAFF. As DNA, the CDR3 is TGTGCCAGCAGCTTAGGGGCAGGGATGAACACTGAAGCTTTCTTT.

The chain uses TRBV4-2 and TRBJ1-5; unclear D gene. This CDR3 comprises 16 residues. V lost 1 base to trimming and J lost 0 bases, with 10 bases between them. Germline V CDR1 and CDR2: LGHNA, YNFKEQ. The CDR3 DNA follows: TGTGCCAGCAGCCAAGCCGAACGAGATAGCAATCAGCCCCAGCATTTT. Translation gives CASSQAERDSNQPQHF.

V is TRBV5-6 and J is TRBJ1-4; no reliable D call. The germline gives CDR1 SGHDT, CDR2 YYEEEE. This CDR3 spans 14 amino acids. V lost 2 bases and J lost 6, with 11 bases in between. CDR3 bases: TGTGCCAGCAGCTTTCAAAACGGGTATGAAAAACTGTTTTTT. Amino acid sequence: CASSFQNGYEKLFF. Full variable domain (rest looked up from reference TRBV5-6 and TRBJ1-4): DAGVTQSPTHLIKTRGQQVTLRCSPKSGHDTVSWYQQALGQGPQFIFQYYEEEERQRGNFPDRFSGHQFPNYSSELNVNALLLGDSALYLCASSFQNGYEKLFFGSGTQLSVL.

CDR3 sequence: CASSRLQGLYEQYF. The CDR3 DNA reads TGTGCCAGCTCACGACTACAGGGATTGTACGAGCAGTACTTC. The chain combines TRBV18 with TRBJ2-7, with D tentatively TRBD1 (6 bases). The CDR3 sequence is 14 residues long. Trimming took 4 bases from V and 4 from J, leaving 14 bases between them. CDR1 KGHSH and CDR2 LQKENI come from the germline V gene.

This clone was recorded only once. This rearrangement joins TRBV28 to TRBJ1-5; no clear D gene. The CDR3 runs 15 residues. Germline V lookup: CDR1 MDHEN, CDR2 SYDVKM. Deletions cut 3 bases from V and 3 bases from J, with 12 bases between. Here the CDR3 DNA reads TGTGCCAGCAGTTTCAGTGGAGGGCCCAATCAGCCCCAGCATTTT. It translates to CASSFSGGPNQPQHF.

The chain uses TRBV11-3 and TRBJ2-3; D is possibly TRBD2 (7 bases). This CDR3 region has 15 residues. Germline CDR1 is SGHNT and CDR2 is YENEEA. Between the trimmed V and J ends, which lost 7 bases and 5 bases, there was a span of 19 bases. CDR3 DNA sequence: TGTGCCAGCACCTTTTCCGGGGGGCGGGGAGATACGCAGTATTTT. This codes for CASTFSGGRGDTQYF.

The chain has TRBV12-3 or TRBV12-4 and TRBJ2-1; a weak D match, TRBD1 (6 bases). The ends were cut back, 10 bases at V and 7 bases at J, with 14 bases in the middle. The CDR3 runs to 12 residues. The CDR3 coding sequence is TGTGCCATTGGGGACACGGAGAATGAGCAGTTCTTC. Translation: CAIGDTENEQFF.

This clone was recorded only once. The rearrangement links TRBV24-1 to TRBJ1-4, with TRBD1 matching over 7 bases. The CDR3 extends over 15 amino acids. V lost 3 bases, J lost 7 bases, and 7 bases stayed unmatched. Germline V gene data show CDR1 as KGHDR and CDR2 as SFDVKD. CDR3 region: CATSDDPGTVEKLFF. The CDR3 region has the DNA TGTGCCACCAGTGATGACCCCGGGACAGTTGAAAAACTGTTTTTT.